This TCR beta chain was sequenced during a study of blood T cell repertoires in COVID-19. The overall study: Acute and convalescent COVID-19 specimens originated in the United States, Italy and Spain. Sources were T cells, B-cell-depleted T cells, or PBMCs; the material itself was cDNA or gDNA.

V lost 2 bases, J lost 15 bases, and 6 bases stayed unmatched. CDR1 and CDR2 from the germline V gene are LGHDT and YNNKEL (reference sequence). This CDR3 comprises 12 residues. Under the authors' procedure: Amplified reference gene primers provided the basis for estimating nucleated cell counts. Measured with immunoSEQ multiplex PCR; TCRdb has only the in-frame clones, and not every one. From that table come the V and J calls and clone size; the DNA was used to work out D and trimming. The table shows more than 200,000 clones, with 88% occurring only once. The sequencing sample was made of peripheral blood. The V call is TRBV3-1 (or the pseudogene TRBV3-2), the J call TRBJ2-1; 8 nucleotides line up with TRBD1. This clonotype originated in a woman aged 55-70 years with acute or convalescent COVID-19. Written as DNA, the CDR3 is TGTGCCAGCAGCCAAATCAGGGGGCGTCTGTTCTTC. This gives the protein CASSQIRGRLFF.